This T cell receptor beta chain was documented in a study of blood T cell repertoires in COVID-19. Study details: Sources were T cells, B-cell-depleted T cells, or PBMCs; the material itself was cDNA or gDNA.

Participants had their cohort set by participant-reported clinical history. Trimming pared 10 bases from V and 6 bases from J, leaving 24 bases between. This CDR3 has 15 residues. CDR1 and CDR2 (germline): SGHTA, FQGTGA. Profiling relied on immunoSEQ multiplex PCR, and the TCRdb table lists in-frame clones only, not all of them. The sample lists around 150,000 clones, 70% to 90% occurring once. Sequenced material: PBMCs or T cells enriched from blood (not recorded which). The receptor comes from a man in his forties or fifties who had recovered from COVID-19. This chain joins TRBV7-3 and TRBJ1-2; maybe TRBD1 (6 bases). The CDR3 region is CATSPGWGGADGYTF. DNA for the CDR3: TGTGCCACCTCACCGGGATGGGGGGGCGCGGATGGCTACACCTTC. Using reference TRBV7-3 and TRBJ1-2 for the parts outside the CDR3, the full variable domain is GAGVSQTPSNKVTEKGKYVELRCDPISGHTALYWYRQSLGQGPEFLIYFQGTGAADDSGLPNDRFFAVRPEGSVSTLKIQRTERGDSAVYLCATSPGWGGADGYTFGSGTRLTVV.